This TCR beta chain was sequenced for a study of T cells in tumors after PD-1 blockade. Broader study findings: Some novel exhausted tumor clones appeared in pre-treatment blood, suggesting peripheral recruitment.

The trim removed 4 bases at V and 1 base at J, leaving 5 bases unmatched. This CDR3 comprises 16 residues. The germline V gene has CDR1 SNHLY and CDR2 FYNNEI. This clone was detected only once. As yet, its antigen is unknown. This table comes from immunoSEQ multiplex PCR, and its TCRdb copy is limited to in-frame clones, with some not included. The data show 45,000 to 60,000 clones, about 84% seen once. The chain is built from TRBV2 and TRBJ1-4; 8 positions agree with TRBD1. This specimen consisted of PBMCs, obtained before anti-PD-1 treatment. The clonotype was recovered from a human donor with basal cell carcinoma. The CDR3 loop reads CASSGGTGRTNEKLFF. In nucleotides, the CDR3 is TGTGCCAGCAGTGGGGGGACAGGCCGAACTAATGAAAAACTGTTTTTT. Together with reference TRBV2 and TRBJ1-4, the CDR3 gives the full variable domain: EPEVTQTPSHQVTQMGQEVILRCVPISNHLYFYWYRQILGQKVEFLVSFYNNEISEKSEIFDDQFSVERPDGSNFTLKIRSTKLEDSAMYFCASSGGTGRTNEKLFFGSGTQLSVL.